This record looks at one TCR beta chain sequence and its context. This CDR3 spans 18 amino acids. Trimming stripped 5 bases from V and 2 bases from J, with 25 bases between. Germline values: CDR1 MDHEN, CDR2 SYDVKM. The entry originates in a study of PD-L1 blockade in urothelial cancer. Documented time point: pretreatment peripheral blood. TCRdb's copy holds only in-frame clones and misses some; the assay was immunoSEQ multiplex PCR. This table has 56,000 or so clones, 85% appearing once. The clonotype originates from a man aged 70 or older with urothelial cancer. Sequencing used PBMCs, obtained around atezolizumab (anti-PD-L1) treatment. The rearrangement links TRBV28 to TRBJ2-7; maybe TRBD2 (5 bases). Here the CDR3 reads CASSPNSFQRSSPYEQYF. In DNA form, the CDR3 reads TGTGCCAGCAGTCCAAACAGCTTTCAAAGGTCTAGCCCCTACGAGCAGTACTTC.